This T cell receptor beta chain stems from a study of memory CD4+ T cells and cytomegalovirus serostatus (dated by TCRdb to about 2019). Broadly, across the study: The cohort comprised 33 healthy Belgian adults, 9 CMV seropositive and about 25 CMV seronegative. To replicate a published TCR-based CMV serostatus classifier, the study sequenced CD4+ memory TCRbeta repertoires from a Belgian cohort whose cytomegalovirus serostatus was known.

The Quick-DNA Microprep Kit was used to extract genomic DNA from the sorted cells. Amplification of TCRbeta DNA was done with the immunoSEQ hsTCRbeta kit, following the protocol from the manufacturer. TCRbeta libraries were sequenced on an Illumina MiSeq instrument. The authors' pipeline ran thus. Following removal of out-of-frame sequences, 2 million to 2.5 million distinct TCRbeta sequences were retained, with an average of around 70,000 per individual. Two values were used to score each individual: the count of 150 to 200 previously reported CMV-associated TCRbeta sequences and the total count of productive distinct TCRbeta sequences. A beta-binomial model was reimplemented in Python, and scikit-learn random forests with default parameters were trained on data from the US cohort. Classifier performance on the Belgian cohort was reported as the median AUC with percentile confidence intervals calculated over 10,000 bootstrap iterations. The source is immuneACCESS, and TCRdb retained only in-frame sequences with V and J called. Part of the clones is not carried over; for the studies checked, unresolved V genes explain less than half of this, and the remainder is unexplained. Clone size and the V and J calls come from that table; the DNA yielded D and trimming. Across this sample there are more than 45,000 clones, with 78% seen only once. Less than 0.85% of the sample belongs to the ten largest clones.

As encoded in the germline V gene, CDR1 is MDHEN while CDR2 is SYDVKM. The CDR3, cysteine through phenylalanine, is 17 amino acids long. Only CDR3 DNA is held: 51 bases, read in frame from base 1. V is shortened by 6 bases, J by 0 bases, and the region joining them spans 19 bases. As for this clone: Its specific antigen is unknown. Base qualities are not recorded, but no much larger clone differs from it by a single base.

The study at large found these results: CMV serostatus prediction reached a median bootstrapped AUC of about 0.94 with the original framework and over 0.8 with a US-trained random forest. On the Belgian cohort, the classifier built on the original framework reached a median bootstrapped AUC of about 0.95, with a 95% CI of 0.76-1.00. The results were interpreted as suggesting that the CMV-associated TCR signature is mostly present in the CD4+ memory repertoire. Of around 160 previously reported CMV-associated TCRbeta sequences, over 65 appeared in the CD4+ memory repertoires, each in one to five individuals. Only CD4+CD45RO+ memory cells were sequenced, unlike the original study, which covered naive and memory CD4+ and CD8+ populations.

A FACSAria II was used to sort memory CD4+ T cells, defined as single viable CD3+CD4+CD8-CD45RO+ cells. CMV serostatus was assessed using a Roche Elecsys assay, by which serum IgG against CMV pp150, pp28, p38 and p52 was detected. After thawing, total CD4+ T cells were enriched by positive selection with CD4 magnetic microbeads. The samples came from a separate study whose specific focus was interrogating the CD4+ T cell memory repertoire. Peripheral blood mononuclear cells were isolated and cryopreserved according to standard operating procedures, and serum was kept at -80 degrees C. Staining used CD3-PerCP (BW264/56), CD4-APC (RPA-T4), CD45RO-PE (UCHT1) and CD8-Pacific Orange (3B5) antibodies, with Sytox blue excluding non-viable cells.

Material: memory CD4+ T cells from blood. This chain joins TRBV28 to TRBJ2-3; a confident D gene designation cannot be given. The TCR comes from an adult in good health and CMV-seronegative. The CDR3: CASSPGRAVSSTDTQYF. At the DNA level, the sequence is TGTGCCAGCAGCCCCGGCCGGGCCGTATCAAGCACAGATACGCAGTATTTT.